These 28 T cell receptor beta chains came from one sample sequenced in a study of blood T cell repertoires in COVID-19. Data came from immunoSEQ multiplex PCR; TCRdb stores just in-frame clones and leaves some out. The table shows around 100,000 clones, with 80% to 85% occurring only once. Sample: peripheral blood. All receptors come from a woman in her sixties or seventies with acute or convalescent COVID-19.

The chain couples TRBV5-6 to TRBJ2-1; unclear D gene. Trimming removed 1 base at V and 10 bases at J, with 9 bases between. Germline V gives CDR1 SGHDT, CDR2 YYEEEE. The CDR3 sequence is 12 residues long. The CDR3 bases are TGTGCCAGCAGCTTGTTAGCTGGCGAGCAGTTCTTC. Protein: CASSLLAGEQFF.

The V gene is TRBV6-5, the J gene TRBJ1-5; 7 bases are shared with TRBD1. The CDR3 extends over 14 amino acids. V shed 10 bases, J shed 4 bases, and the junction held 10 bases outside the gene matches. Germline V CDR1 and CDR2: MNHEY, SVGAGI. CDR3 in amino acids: CATRTGVGNQPQHF. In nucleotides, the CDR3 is TGTGCCACCAGAACAGGGGTTGGGAATCAGCCCCAGCATTTT.

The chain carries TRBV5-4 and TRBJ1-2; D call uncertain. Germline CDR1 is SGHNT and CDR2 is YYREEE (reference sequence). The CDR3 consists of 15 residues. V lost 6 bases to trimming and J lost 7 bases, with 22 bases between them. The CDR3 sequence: CASTPQWGDNIGYTF. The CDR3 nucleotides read TGTGCCAGCACCCCCCAGTGGGGAGACAATATTGGCTACACCTTC.

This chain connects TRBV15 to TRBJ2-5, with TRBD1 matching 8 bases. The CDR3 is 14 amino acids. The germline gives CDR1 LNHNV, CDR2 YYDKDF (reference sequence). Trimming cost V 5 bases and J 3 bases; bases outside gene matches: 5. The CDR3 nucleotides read TGTGCCACCAGCGAGGGACAGGCGGAAGAGACCCAGTACTTC. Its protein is CATSEGQAEETQYF. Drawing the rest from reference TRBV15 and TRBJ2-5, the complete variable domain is DAMVIQNPRYQVTQFGKPVTLSCSQTLNHNVMYWYQQKSSQAPKLLFHYYDKDFNNEADTPDNFQSRRPNTSFCFLDIRSPGLGDTAMYLCATSEGQAEETQYFGPGTRLLVL.

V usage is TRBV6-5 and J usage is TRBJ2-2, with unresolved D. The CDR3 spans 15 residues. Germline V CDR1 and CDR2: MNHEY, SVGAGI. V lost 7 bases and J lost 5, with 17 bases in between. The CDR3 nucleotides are TGTGCCAGCATTCCCCCAAGGCCGAGGACCGGGGAGCTGTTTTTT. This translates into CASIPPRPRTGELFF.

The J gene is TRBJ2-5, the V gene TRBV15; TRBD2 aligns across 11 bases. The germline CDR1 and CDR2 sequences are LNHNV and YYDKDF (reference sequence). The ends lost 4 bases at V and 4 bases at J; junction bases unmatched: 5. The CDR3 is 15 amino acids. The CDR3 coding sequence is TGTGCCACCAGCACCACTAGCGGGGGTTCAGAGACCCAGTACTTC. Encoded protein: CATSTTSGGSETQYF.

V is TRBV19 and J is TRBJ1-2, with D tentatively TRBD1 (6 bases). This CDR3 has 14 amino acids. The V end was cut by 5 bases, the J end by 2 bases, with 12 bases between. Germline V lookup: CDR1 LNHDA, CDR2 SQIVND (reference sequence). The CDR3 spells CASSETGENYGYTF. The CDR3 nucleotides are TGTGCCAGTAGTGAGACAGGTGAAAACTATGGCTACACCTTC.

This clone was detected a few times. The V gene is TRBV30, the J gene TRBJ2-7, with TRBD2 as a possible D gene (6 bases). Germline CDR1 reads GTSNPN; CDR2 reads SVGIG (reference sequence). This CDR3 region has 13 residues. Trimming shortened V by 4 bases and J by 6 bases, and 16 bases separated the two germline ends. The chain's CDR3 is CAWTGTPRLEQYF. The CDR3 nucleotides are TGTGCCTGGACTGGGACTCCCCGTCTCGAGCAGTACTTC.

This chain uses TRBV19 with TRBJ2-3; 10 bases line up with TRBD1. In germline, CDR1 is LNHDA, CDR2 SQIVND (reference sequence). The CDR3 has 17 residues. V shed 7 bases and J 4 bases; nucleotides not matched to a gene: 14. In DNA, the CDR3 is TGTGCCAGTACCTTCCGCCGGGGACAGGGGAGTTCAGATACGCAGTATTTT. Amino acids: CASTFRRGQGSSDTQYF. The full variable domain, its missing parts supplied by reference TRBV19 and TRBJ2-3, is DGGITQSPKYLFRKEGQNVTLSCEQNLNHDAMYWYRQDPGQGLRLIYYSQIVNDFQKGDIAEGYSVSREKKESFPLTVTSAQKNPTAFYLCASTFRRGQGSSDTQYFGPGTRLTVL.

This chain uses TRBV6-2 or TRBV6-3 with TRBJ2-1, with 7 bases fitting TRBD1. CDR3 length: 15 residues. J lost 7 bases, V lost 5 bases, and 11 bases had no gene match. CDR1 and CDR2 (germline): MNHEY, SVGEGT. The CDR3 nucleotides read TGTGCCAGCAGTCTAGACAGGGTCGGATCTAATGAGCAGTTCTTC. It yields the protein CASSLDRVGSNEQFF.

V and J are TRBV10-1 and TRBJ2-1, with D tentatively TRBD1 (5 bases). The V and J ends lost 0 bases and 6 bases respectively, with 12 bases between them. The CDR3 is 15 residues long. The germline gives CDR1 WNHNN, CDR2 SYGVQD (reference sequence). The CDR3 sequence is CASSESSQGPNEQFF. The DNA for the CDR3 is TGCGCCAGCAGTGAGTCAAGCCAGGGTCCCAATGAGCAGTTCTTC.

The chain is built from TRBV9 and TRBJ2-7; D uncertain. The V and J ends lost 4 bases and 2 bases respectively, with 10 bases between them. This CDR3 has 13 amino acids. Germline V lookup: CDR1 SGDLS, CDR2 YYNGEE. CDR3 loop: CASSIGPPYEQYF. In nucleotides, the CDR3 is TGTGCCAGCAGCATAGGGCCCCCCTACGAGCAGTACTTC.

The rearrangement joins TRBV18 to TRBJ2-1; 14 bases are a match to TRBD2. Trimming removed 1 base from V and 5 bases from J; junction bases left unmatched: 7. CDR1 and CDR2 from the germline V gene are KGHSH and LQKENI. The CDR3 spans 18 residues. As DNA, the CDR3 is TGTGCCAGCTCACCACGGACTAGCGGGAGGCCTTGGGACAATGAGCAGTTCTTC. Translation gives CASSPRTSGRPWDNEQFF.

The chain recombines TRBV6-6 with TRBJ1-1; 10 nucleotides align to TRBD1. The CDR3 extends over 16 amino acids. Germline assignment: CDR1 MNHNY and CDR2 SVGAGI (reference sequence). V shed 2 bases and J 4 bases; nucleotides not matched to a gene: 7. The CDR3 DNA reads TGTGCCAGCAGTTACACGGGACAGGGGCGGGTCACTGAAGCTTTCTTT. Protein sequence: CASSYTGQGRVTEAFF.

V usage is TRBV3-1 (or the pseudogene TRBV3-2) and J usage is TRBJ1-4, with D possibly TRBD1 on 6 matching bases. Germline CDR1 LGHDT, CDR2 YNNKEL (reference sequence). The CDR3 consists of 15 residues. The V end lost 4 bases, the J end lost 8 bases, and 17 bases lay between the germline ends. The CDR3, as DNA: TGTGCCAGCAGCCCTCAGAGGGGGGGGTTGGAAAAACTGTTTTTT. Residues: CASSPQRGGLEKLFF.

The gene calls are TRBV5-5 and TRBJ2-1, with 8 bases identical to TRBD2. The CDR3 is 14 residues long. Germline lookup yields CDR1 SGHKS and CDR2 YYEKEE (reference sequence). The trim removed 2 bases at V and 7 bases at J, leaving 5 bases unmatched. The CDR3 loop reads CASSFSGSTNEQFF. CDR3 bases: TGTGCCAGCAGCTTCAGCGGGAGTACTAATGAGCAGTTCTTC.

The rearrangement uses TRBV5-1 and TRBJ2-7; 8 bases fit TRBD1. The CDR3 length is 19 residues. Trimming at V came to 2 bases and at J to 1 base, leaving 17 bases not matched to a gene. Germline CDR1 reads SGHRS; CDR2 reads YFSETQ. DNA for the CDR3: TGCGCCAGCAGCTTTGTCTCCTTGCTGGGACAGGCACTTTCCTACGAGCAGTACTTC. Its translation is CASSFVSLLGQALSYEQYF.

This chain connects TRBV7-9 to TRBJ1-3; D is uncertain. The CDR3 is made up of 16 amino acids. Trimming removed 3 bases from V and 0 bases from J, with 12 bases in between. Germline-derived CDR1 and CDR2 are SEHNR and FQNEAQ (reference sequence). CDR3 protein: CASSFGLPSSGNTIYF. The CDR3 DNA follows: TGTGCCAGCAGCTTCGGACTCCCGTCCTCTGGAAACACCATATATTTT.

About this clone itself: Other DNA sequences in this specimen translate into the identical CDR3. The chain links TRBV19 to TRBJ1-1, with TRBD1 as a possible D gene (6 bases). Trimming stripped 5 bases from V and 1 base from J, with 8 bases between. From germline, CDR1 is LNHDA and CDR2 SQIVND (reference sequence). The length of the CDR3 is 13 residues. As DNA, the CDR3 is TGTGCCAGTAGTCCCAGGGGGAACACTGAAGCTTTCTTT. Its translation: CASSPRGNTEAFF. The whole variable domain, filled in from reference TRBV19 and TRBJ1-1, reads DGGITQSPKYLFRKEGQNVTLSCEQNLNHDAMYWYRQDPGQGLRLIYYSQIVNDFQKGDIAEGYSVSREKKESFPLTVTSAQKNPTAFYLCASSPRGNTEAFFGQGTRLTVV.

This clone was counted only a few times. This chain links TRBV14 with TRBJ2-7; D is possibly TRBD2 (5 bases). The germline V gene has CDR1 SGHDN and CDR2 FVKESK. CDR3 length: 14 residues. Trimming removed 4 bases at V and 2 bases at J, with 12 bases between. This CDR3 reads CASSRVARTYEQYF. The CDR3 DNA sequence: TGTGCCAGCAGCCGGGTAGCGCGGACCTACGAGCAGTACTTC.

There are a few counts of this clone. DNA for the CDR3: TGTGCCAGCTCACCCATAGCGGACCATAATGAGCAGTTCTTC. The encoded protein is CASSPIADHNEQFF. The chain uses TRBV18 and TRBJ2-1; weak D call: TRBD2 (6 bases). The CDR3 has 14 residues. CDR1 and CDR2 (germline): KGHSH, LQKENI. V was shortened by 3 bases and J by 7 bases, with 13 bases between the two germline ends.

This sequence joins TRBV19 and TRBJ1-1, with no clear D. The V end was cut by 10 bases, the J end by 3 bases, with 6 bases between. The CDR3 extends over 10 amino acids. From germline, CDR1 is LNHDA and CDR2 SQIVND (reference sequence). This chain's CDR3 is CATGYTEAFF. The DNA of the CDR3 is TGTGCCACCGGTTACACTGAAGCTTTCTTT.

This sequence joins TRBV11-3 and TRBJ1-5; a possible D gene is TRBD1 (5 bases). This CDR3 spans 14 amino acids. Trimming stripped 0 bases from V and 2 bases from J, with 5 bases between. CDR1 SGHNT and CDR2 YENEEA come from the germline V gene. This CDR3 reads CASSLEQGNQPQHF. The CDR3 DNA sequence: TGTGCCAGCAGCTTAGAACAGGGCAATCAGCCCCAGCATTTT.

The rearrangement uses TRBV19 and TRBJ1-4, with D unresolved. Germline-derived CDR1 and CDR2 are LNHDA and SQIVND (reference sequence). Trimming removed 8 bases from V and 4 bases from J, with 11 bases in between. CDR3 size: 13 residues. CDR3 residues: CASGRQVNEKLFF. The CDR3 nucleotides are TGTGCCAGTGGGAGGCAGGTTAATGAAAAACTGTTTTTT.

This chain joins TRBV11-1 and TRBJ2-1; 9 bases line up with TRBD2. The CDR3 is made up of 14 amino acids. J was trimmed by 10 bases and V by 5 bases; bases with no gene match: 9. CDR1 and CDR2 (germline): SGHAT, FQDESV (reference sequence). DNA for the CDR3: TGTGCCAGCAGCCATCCGGCGACTAGCGGCGAGCAGTTCTTC. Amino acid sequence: CASSHPATSGEQFF.

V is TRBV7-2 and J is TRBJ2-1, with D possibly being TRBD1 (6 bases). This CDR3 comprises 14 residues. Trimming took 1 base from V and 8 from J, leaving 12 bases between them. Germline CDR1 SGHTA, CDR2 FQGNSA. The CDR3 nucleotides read TGTGCCAGCAGCTTAGATGGCAGGGGAGATGAGCAGTTCTTC. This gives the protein CASSLDGRGDEQFF.

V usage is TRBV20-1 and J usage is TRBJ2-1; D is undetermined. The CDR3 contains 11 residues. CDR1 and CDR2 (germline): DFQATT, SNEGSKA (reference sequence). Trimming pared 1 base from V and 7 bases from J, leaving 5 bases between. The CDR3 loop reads CSARVPNEQFF. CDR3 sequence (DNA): TGCAGTGCTAGAGTCCCAAATGAGCAGTTCTTC.

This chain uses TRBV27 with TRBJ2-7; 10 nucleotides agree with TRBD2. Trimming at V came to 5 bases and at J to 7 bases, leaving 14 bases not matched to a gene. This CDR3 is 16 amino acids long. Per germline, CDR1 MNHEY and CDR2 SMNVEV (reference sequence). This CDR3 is CASSAQRTSGGTEQYF. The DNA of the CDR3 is TGTGCCAGCAGTGCTCAAAGGACTAGCGGTGGGACTGAGCAGTACTTC.